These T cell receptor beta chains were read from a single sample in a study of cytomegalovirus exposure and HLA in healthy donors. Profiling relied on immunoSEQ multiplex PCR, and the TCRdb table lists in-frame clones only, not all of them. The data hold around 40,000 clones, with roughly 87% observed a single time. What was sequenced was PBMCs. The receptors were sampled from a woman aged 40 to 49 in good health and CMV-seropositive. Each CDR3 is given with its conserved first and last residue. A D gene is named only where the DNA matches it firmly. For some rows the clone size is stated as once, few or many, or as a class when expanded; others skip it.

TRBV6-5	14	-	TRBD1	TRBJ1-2	CASSATGGPYGYTF	TGTGCCAGCAGTGCCACAGGGGGCCCCTATGGCTACACCTTC
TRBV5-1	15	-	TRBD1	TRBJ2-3	CASSSGQGITDTQYF	TGCGCCAGCAGCTCGGGACAGGGGATCACAGATACGCAGTATTTT
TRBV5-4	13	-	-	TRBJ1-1	CASRPDSYTEAFF	TGTGCCAGCAGGCCTGACAGTTACACTGAAGCTTTCTTT
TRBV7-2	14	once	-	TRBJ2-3	CASSFAGSTDTQYF	TGTGCCAGCAGCTTTGCGGGGAGCACAGATACGCAGTATTTT
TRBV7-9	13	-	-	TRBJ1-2	CSSSLQMNYGYTF	TGTTCCAGCAGCTTACAGATGAACTATGGCTACACCTTC
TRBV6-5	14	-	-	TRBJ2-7	CASSTSGISHEQYF	TGTGCCAGCAGCACCTCAGGGATCTCCCACGAGCAGTACTTC
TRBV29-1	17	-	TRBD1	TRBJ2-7	CSVFLAGTGIGSYEQYF	TGCAGCGTTTTCCTTGCGGGGACAGGGATCGGATCCTACGAGCAGTACTTC
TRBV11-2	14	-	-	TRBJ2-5	CASSPSQLQETQYF	TGTGCCAGCAGCCCGTCACAGTTACAAGAGACCCAGTACTTC
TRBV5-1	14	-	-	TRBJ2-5	CASSLGSTRETQYF	TGCGCCAGCAGCCTCGGGAGCACGAGGGAGACCCAGTACTTC
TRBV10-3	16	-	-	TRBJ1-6	CAISEYSTVYNSPLHF	TGTGCCATCAGTGAGTACAGTACGGTTTATAATTCACCCCTCCACTTT
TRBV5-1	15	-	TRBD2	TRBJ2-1	CASSKRTSDSNEQFF	TGCGCCAGCAGCAAACGGACTAGCGATAGCAATGAGCAGTTCTTC
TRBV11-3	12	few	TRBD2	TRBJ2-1	CASSSGGDEQFF	TGTGCCAGCAGCAGCGGGGGCGATGAGCAGTTCTTC
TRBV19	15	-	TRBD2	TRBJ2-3	CASRRGGPSTDTQYF	TGTGCCAGTAGGCGGGGGGGCCCTAGCACAGATACGCAGTATTTT
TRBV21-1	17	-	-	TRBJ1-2	CASSLPKGIRANYGYTF	TGTGCCAGCAGCCTCCCGAAGGGGATAAGGGCTAACTATGGCTACACCTTC
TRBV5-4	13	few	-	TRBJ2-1	CASSLGGDNEQFF	TGTGCCAGCAGCTTGGGCGGGGACAATGAGCAGTTCTTC
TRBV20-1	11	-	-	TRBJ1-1	CSATTGCEAFF	TGCAGTGCTACGACAGGCTGTGAAGCTTTCTTT
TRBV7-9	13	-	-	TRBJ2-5	CASSLGFGETQYF	TGTGCCAGCAGCTTAGGGTTCGGGGAGACCCAGTACTTC
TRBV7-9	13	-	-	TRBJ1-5	CASSLRPSQPQHF	TGTGCCAGCAGCTTACGTCCTTCTCAGCCCCAGCATTTT
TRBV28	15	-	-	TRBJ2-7	CASSDSGTTTYEQYF	TGTGCCAGCAGTGATTCCGGGACAACCACCTACGAGCAGTACTTC
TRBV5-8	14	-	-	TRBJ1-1	CASSLFGGNTEAFF	TGTGCCAGCAGCCTGTTCGGGGGAAACACTGAAGCTTTCTTT
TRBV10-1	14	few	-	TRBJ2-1	CASSGLAGVNEQFF	TGCGCCAGCAGTGGGCTAGCAGGGGTAAATGAGCAGTTCTTC
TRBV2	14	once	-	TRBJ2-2	CASSERVNTGELFF	TGTGCCAGCAGTGAGCGGGTGAACACCGGGGAGCTGTTTTTT
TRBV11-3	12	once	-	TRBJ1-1	CASSFRAGEAFF	TGTGCCAGCAGCTTCAGGGCCGGGGAAGCTTTCTTT
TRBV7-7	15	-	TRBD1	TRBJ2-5	CASSLVLTGGETQYF	TGTGCCAGCAGCTTAGTGTTGACAGGGGGGGAGACCCAGTACTTC
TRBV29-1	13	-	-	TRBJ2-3	CSVGRKLTDTQYF	TGCAGCGTTGGGAGGAAATTGACAGATACGCAGTATTTT
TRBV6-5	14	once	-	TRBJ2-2	CASSYGGPQRELFF	TGTGCCAGCAGTTACGGGGGCCCACAACGGGAGCTGTTTTTT
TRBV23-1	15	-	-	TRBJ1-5	CASRWTANSNQPQHF	TGCGCCAGCAGGTGGACAGCCAACTCCAATCAGCCCCAGCATTTT
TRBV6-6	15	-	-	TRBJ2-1	CASSSGASSYNEQFF	TGTGCCAGCAGTTCCGGAGCTAGCTCCTACAATGAGCAGTTCTTC